The 18 T cell receptor beta chains below all came from one sample that was sequenced in a study of long-term antiretroviral therapy in people with HIV. Assay version v3.0 of immunoSEQ was used, and it was run at survey level. Data came from immunoSEQ multiplex PCR; TCRdb stores just in-frame clones and leaves some out. Of 16,000 or so clones detected, around four fifths appear once; the ten largest clones hold about a fifth. The input for sequencing was unsorted PBMCs, taken 2.1 years after starting antiretroviral therapy. The receptors originated from a man aged 35 to 55 with HIV.

V is TRBV10-3 and J is TRBJ2-7; 7 bases align to TRBD1. Per germline, CDR1 ENHRY and CDR2 SYGVKD. Unmatched junction bases numbered 10, after V lost 6 bases and J lost 2 bases. CDR3 size: 15 residues. Written as DNA, the CDR3 is TGTGCCATCAGCGCCCCCTCTACAGGGGCCTACGAGCAGTACTTC. This gives the protein CAISAPSTGAYEQYF.

The chain has TRBV18 and TRBJ1-2; TRBD1 matches 7 bases. The V segment lost 3 bases and the J segment 3 bases; nucleotides outside the gene matches: 7. From germline, CDR1 is KGHSH and CDR2 LQKENI. The CDR3 contains 15 residues. CDR3 coding DNA: TGTGCCAGCTCACCCTCTACTACAGGGGACTATGGCTACACCTTC. It specifies CASSPSTTGDYGYTF.

The gene calls are TRBV19 and TRBJ2-3, with 9 bases lining up with TRBD1. V trimming: 7 bases; J trimming: 6 bases; junction bases outside the gene matches: 11. Germline CDR1 and CDR2: LNHDA and SQIVND (reference sequence). This CDR3 is 15 amino acids long. The chain's CDR3 is CASTRTGERGDTQYF. In DNA, the CDR3 is TGTGCCAGTACCCGGACAGGGGAAAGAGGTGATACGCAGTATTTT.

The chain joins TRBV5-1 to TRBJ1-3; TRBD1 agrees at 7 bases. Germline loops: CDR1 SGHRS, CDR2 YFSETQ. Trimming removed 0 bases from V and 5 bases from J; junction bases left unmatched: 2. This CDR3 comprises 14 residues. CDR3 in DNA: TGCGCCAGCAGCTTGGGACAGGGAAGAAACACCATATATTTT. Translated, it gives CASSLGQGRNTIYF.

A few counts support this clone. V usage is TRBV14 and J usage is TRBJ1-2; D remains unclear. The CDR3 has 14 amino acids. Trimming took off 0 bases at V and 1 base at J, with 6 bases between the two ends. Germline V lookup: CDR1 SGHDN, CDR2 FVKESK. CDR3 DNA: TGTGCCAGCAGCCAAGACGGGTTTAACTATGGCTACACCTTC. It is translated as CASSQDGFNYGYTF.

This chain uses TRBV6-1 with TRBJ2-7, with 10 bases that match TRBD1. V dropped 6 bases and J dropped 3; count of bases not matched to a gene: 2. The CDR3 runs 13 residues. Per germline, CDR1 MNHNS and CDR2 SASEGT. The CDR3 spells CASSRDRGYEQYF. The CDR3, as DNA: TGTGCCAGCAGCCGGGACAGGGGCTACGAGCAGTACTTC.

V is TRBV30 and J is TRBJ1-6; D gene unclear. Germline V gene lookup returns CDR1 GTSNPN and CDR2 SVGIG (reference sequence). The CDR3 spans 14 residues. Deletions cut 1 base from V and 3 bases from J, with 7 bases between. DNA of the CDR3: TGTGCCTGGAGTGAACACGACTATAATTCACCCCTCCACTTT. Translating gives CAWSEHDYNSPLHF. Combining the CDR3 with reference TRBV30 and TRBJ1-6 gives the whole variable domain SQTIHQWPATLVQPVGSPLSLECTVEGTSNPNLYWYRQAAGRGLQLLFYSVGIGQISSEVPQNLSASRPQDRQFILSSKKLLLSDSGFYLCAWSEHDYNSPLHFGNGTRLTVT.

The rearrangement joins TRBV18 to TRBJ1-2; D might be TRBD1 (6 bases). V lost 2 bases and J 4 bases, leaving 14 bases between the germline ends. Germline V gene sequence: CDR1 KGHSH, CDR2 LQKENI. The CDR3 spans 15 residues. This chain's CDR3 is CASSPDAGGAYGYTF. CDR3 nucleotides: TGTGCCAGCTCACCAGATGCGGGGGGCGCCTATGGCTACACCTTC.

V is TRBV11-3 and J is TRBJ2-3; 9 positions match TRBD2. Trimming cost V 2 bases and J 6 bases; bases outside gene matches: 6. Germline CDR1 SGHNT, CDR2 YENEEA. The CDR3 loop spans 15 amino acids. The CDR3 coding sequence is TGTGCCAGCAGCTTAATAGGACTAGCGTTGGATACGCAGTATTTT. Translating gives CASSLIGLALDTQYF.

The rearrangement joins TRBV13 to TRBJ1-1; 9 nucleotides match TRBD1. CDR3 length: 17 amino acids. Germline assignment: CDR1 PRHDT and CDR2 FYEKMQ (reference sequence). V lost 1 base and J lost 1; bases outside the gene matches: 7. The CDR3 spells CASSLVGNRGPNTEAFF. The CDR3 DNA follows: TGTGCCAGCAGCTTAGTAGGGAACAGGGGGCCGAACACTGAAGCTTTCTTT. The variable domain in full, completed from reference TRBV13 and TRBJ1-1, reads AAGVIQSPRHLIKEKRETATLKCYPIPRHDTVYWYQQGPGQDPQFLISFYEKMQSDKGSIPDRFSAQQFSDYHSELNMSSLELGDSALYFCASSLVGNRGPNTEAFFGQGTRLTVV.

This clone was observed a single time. V gene TRBV10-3 combines with J gene TRBJ1-2; no firm D call. The CDR3 is 12 amino acids. Trimming shortened V by 5 bases and J by 3 bases, and 7 bases separated the two germline ends. Germline V gene data show CDR1 as ENHRY and CDR2 as SYGVKD. This chain's CDR3 is CAISPGDYGYTF. In DNA, the CDR3 is TGTGCCATCAGTCCTGGGGACTATGGCTACACCTTC.

This clone showed up just a few times. The genes are TRBV7-9 and TRBJ1-2; D call uncertain. V gave up 3 bases and J gave up 3 bases, with 11 bases separating them. CDR1 is SEHNR, CDR2 FQNEAQ, per germline (reference sequence). The CDR3 has 14 amino acids. CDR3 protein: CASSFSTVDYGYTF. The CDR3 DNA reads TGTGCCAGCAGCTTTTCTACGGTGGACTATGGCTACACCTTC.

The gene calls are TRBV2 and TRBJ1-3, with TRBD1 matching over 7 bases. CDR3 length: 17 residues. The germline CDR1 and CDR2 sequences are SNHLY and FYNNEI. Trimming removed 3 bases from V and 0 bases from J; junction bases left unmatched: 8. This CDR3 is CASSDPGQSSSGNTIYF. Here the CDR3 DNA reads TGTGCCAGCAGTGATCCGGGACAGTCGAGCTCTGGAAACACCATATATTTT.

This clone was detected a few times. The rearrangement uses TRBV27 and TRBJ1-2, with 8 nucleotides matching TRBD1. CDR1 is MNHEY and CDR2 is SMNVEV in the germline V gene (reference sequence). J lost 8 bases, V lost 10 bases, and 6 bases had no gene match. The CDR3 spans 11 residues. In DNA form, the CDR3 reads TGTGCCATTGGGACAGGCGGCGGCTACACCTTC. Its protein product is CAIGTGGGYTF.

This clone has a handful of counts. CDR3 DNA sequence: TGTGCCAGCAGCTACGGACAGGGAGCGGGTGGCTACACCTTC. Protein sequence: CASSYGQGAGGYTF. The chain links TRBV9 to TRBJ1-2; 8 nucleotides align to TRBD1. CDR3 length: 14 amino acids. J was trimmed by 7 bases and V by 4 bases; bases with no gene match: 9. Germline-derived CDR1 and CDR2 are SGDLS and YYNGEE.

This clone was counted once. The chain combines TRBV29-1 with TRBJ2-3; D might be TRBD1 (6 bases). This CDR3 has 15 residues. Trimming left V 4 bases short and J 5 bases short, with 19 bases between. Per the germline V gene, CDR1 is SQVTM and CDR2 is ANQGSEA. The CDR3 DNA reads as TGCAGCGTTGGGGGGTACAGGGAGTGGGGAGATACGCAGTATTTT. Its protein product is CSVGGYREWGDTQYF.

The chain recombines TRBV30 with TRBJ1-1; 7 nucleotides match TRBD1. Germline trimming cut 3 bases from V and 6 bases from J; bases unmatched to any gene: 7. The CDR3 extends over 13 amino acids. Germline CDR1 reads GTSNPN; CDR2 reads SVGIG (reference sequence). DNA of the CDR3: TGTGCCTGGAGGGAGGGGGCCGGGGCTGAAGCTTTCTTT. Encoded protein: CAWREGAGAEAFF.

This clone is a singleton in its sample. The V gene is TRBV6-1, the J gene TRBJ2-3, with D maybe TRBD1 (5 bases). CDR3 length: 16 residues. Germline V gives CDR1 MNHNS, CDR2 SASEGT. With 0 bases removed from V and 6 bases from J, the gap between germline ends came to 16 bases. This chain's CDR3 is CASSEAGARLTDTQYF. DNA of the CDR3: TGTGCCAGCAGTGAAGCAGGGGCACGGTTAACGGATACGCAGTATTTT.